A selection of T cell receptor beta chains follows, all from one sample in a study of cytomegalovirus exposure and HLA in healthy donors. Assay: immunoSEQ multiplex PCR; the TCRdb copy retains only in-frame clones and omits some. The data hold about 180,000 clones, with 80% to 90% observed a single time. Material: PBMCs. These receptor sequences come from a girl aged 2-9 years in good health and CMV-seropositive. CDR3s include the opening cysteine and the closing phenylalanine or tryptophan. D genes are given only for firm matches. Not all rows give a size; the values are once, few, many and, for expanded clones, a class.

V	size	J	length	D	CDR3	DNA
TRBV20-1	.	TRBJ1-2	10	.	CSAPTGGYTF	TGCAGTGCCCCCACTGGTGGCTACACCTTC
TRBV25-1	.	TRBJ2-2	13	.	CASTRAGTGELFF	TGTGCCAGCACCAGGGCAGGGACCGGGGAGCTGTTTTTT
TRBV18	.	TRBJ1-2	11	.	CASSQAFGYTF	TGTGCCAGCTCGCAGGCTTTCGGCTACACCTTC
TRBV2	once	TRBJ2-5	13	.	CASSDRVAETQYF	TGTGCCAGCAGTGACAGGGTCGCGGAGACCCAGTACTTC
TRBV12-5	.	TRBJ1-5	17	.	CASGLVVGKQGNQPQHF	TGTGCTAGTGGTTTGGTAGTCGGCAAACAGGGCAATCAGCCCCAGCATTTT
TRBV14	.	TRBJ1-2	11	.	CASSPGYGYTF	TGTGCCAGCAGCCCAGGGTATGGCTACACCTTC
TRBV6-6	.	TRBJ2-7	12	.	CAARATSYEQYF	TGTGCCGCCCGCGCGACTAGTTACGAGCAGTACTTC
TRBV29-1	once	TRBJ2-7	14	TRBD2	CSVLSPGTIYEQYF	TGCAGCGTTCTAAGTCCCGGGACTATCTACGAGCAGTACTTC
TRBV4-2	.	TRBJ2-1	14	.	CASSRAFLADEQFF	TGTGCCAGCAGCCGGGCCTTCCTGGCAGATGAGCAGTTCTTC
TRBV27	.	TRBJ2-5	12	TRBD2	CASGLAKETQYF	TGTGCCAGCGGACTAGCCAAAGAGACCCAGTACTTC
TRBV28	.	TRBJ1-4	14	TRBD1	CASSLTGANEKLFF	TGTGCCAGCAGTTTAACAGGGGCTAATGAAAAACTGTTTTTT
TRBV7-2	.	TRBJ1-4	16	.	CASSLTSGGGGEKLFF	TGTGCCAGCAGCCTCACAAGCGGGGGAGGAGGTGAAAAACTGTTTTTT
TRBV4-2	.	TRBJ2-1	16	.	CASSQGHDQTDNEQFF	TGTGCCAGCAGCCAAGGACACGACCAGACAGACAATGAGCAGTTCTTC
TRBV28	.	TRBJ2-3	13	.	CASSFIGTDTQYF	TGTGCCAGCAGTTTCATTGGCACAGATACGCAGTATTTT
TRBV6-6	.	TRBJ1-1	15	.	CASSYNPGENTEAFF	TGTGCCAGCAGTTACAATCCAGGGGAGAACACTGAAGCTTTCTTT
TRBV2	.	TRBJ1-2	12	.	CASGEGRRGYTF	TGTGCCAGCGGGGAGGGACGGCGGGGCTACACCTTC
TRBV9	.	TRBJ2-3	16	.	CASSADSANGADTQYF	TGTGCCAGCAGCGCGGACAGTGCCAATGGGGCAGATACGCAGTATTTT
TRBV28	.	TRBJ1-1	11	.	CASTQNTEAFF	TGTGCCAGCACCCAAAACACTGAAGCTTTCTTT
TRBV11-2	.	TRBJ2-7	17	TRBD1	CASSPIARQGRNYEQYF	TGTGCCAGCAGCCCCATTGCCCGACAGGGAAGGAACTACGAGCAGTACTTC
TRBV18	.	TRBJ1-6	16	TRBD1	CASSLSGTGVNSPLHF	TGTGCCAGCTCATTATCCGGGACAGGGGTTAATTCACCCCTCCACTTT
TRBV19	.	TRBJ2-1	14	TRBD2	CASSMEGLRNEQFF	TGTGCCAGTAGTATGGAGGGACTACGCAATGAGCAGTTCTTC
TRBV30	.	TRBJ1-2	15	.	CAWSKPPRPHLGYTF	TGTGCCTGGAGTAAACCCCCTCGCCCTCACTTGGGCTACACCTTC
TRBV19	.	TRBJ1-5	15	.	CASIGHRSSNQPQHF	TGTGCCAGTATAGGACACCGGTCGAGCAATCAGCCCCAGCATTTT
TRBV5-6	.	TRBJ2-2	16	.	CASSTPGHPNTGELFF	TGTGCCAGCAGCACCCCGGGACACCCGAACACCGGGGAGCTGTTTTTT
TRBV10-3	.	TRBJ1-2	16	TRBD1	CAISLGTDLPNYGYTF	TGTGCCATCAGCTTAGGGACAGACCTCCCTAACTATGGCTACACCTTC
TRBV21-1	.	TRBJ2-1	21	.	CASSLGPGLAGALLSHNEQFF	TGTGCCAGCAGCCTTGGTCCGGGACTAGCGGGGGCCCTATTAAGTCACAATGAGCAGTTCTTC
TRBV6-1	.	TRBJ2-7	15	TRBD2	CASSVLRGGAYEQYF	TGTGCCAGCAGTGTTCTGCGGGGGGGTGCTTACGAGCAGTACTTC
TRBV28	.	TRBJ1-2	15	.	CASSSISEQGNGYTF	TGTGCCAGCAGCTCCATCTCAGAACAGGGTAATGGCTACACCTTC
TRBV4-1	few	TRBJ2-1	12	.	CASSLPGYGQFF	TGCGCCAGCAGCCTTCCCGGGTATGGACAGTTCTTC
TRBV5-1	.	TRBJ2-2	19	TRBD1	CASSTDRGRVGTNTGELFF	TGCGCCAGCAGCACCGACAGGGGGCGAGTAGGTACAAACACCGGGGAGCTGTTTTTT
TRBV5-1	.	TRBJ2-5	14	TRBD2	CASLSGGAQETQYF	TGCGCCAGTCTTAGCGGGGGGGCTCAAGAGACCCAGTACTTC
TRBV19	once	TRBJ2-2	15	TRBD2	CASSIPGGQTGELFF	TGTGCCAGTAGTATACCGGGAGGCCAAACCGGGGAGCTGTTTTTT
TRBV6-1	.	TRBJ1-4	15	TRBD1	CASSPGQALNEKLFF	TGTGCCAGCAGCCCTGGACAGGCCCTTAATGAAAAACTGTTTTTT
TRBV7-9	.	TRBJ1-2	14	.	CSSGWGGQGYGYTF	TGTTCCAGCGGTTGGGGTGGTCAGGGCTATGGCTACACCTTC
TRBV19	.	TRBJ2-7	13	.	CASSGDSSYEQYF	TGTGCCAGTTCGGGGGACAGCTCCTACGAGCAGTACTTC
TRBV30	.	TRBJ1-5	15	.	CAWSVVSSGNQPPHF	TGTGCCTGGAGTGTAGTTTCGTCAGGCAATCAGCCCCCGCATTTT
TRBV5-6	once	TRBJ2-1	17	.	CASSLYSGHSSYNEQFF	TGTGCCAGCAGCTTGTACTCGGGACATAGCTCCTACAATGAGCAGTTCTTC
TRBV5-6	.	TRBJ1-1	13	TRBD1	CASSLGQGGEAFF	TGTGCCAGCAGCTTGGGGCAGGGGGGTGAAGCTTTCTTT
TRBV7-3	.	TRBJ2-7	13	TRBD2	CASSLSSGGEQYF	TGTGCCAGCAGCCTATCCTCGGGAGGCGAGCAGTACTTC
TRBV30	.	TRBJ2-4	17	TRBD2	CAWSDGAGASDKNIQYF	TGTGCCTGGAGTGACGGGGCGGGAGCGTCGGATAAAAACATTCAGTACTTC
TRBV19	.	TRBJ1-2	15	TRBD1	CARTLSPGQGYGYTF	TGTGCCAGAACCCTCTCCCCGGGACAGGGCTATGGCTACACCTTC